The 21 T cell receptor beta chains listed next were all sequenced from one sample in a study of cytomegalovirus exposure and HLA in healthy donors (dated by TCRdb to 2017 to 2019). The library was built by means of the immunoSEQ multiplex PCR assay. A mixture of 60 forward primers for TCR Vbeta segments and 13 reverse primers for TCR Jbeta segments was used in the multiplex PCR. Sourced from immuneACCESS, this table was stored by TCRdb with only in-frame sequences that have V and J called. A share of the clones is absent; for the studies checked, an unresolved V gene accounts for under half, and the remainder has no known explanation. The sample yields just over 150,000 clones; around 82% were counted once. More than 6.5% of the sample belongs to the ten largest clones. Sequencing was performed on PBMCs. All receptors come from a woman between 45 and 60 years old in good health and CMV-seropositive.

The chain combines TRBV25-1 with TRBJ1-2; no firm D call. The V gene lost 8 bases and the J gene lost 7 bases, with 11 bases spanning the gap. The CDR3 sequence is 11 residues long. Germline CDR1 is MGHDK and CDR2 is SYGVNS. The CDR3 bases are TGTGCCAGCGCCTCGGTAGCTGGCTACACCTTC. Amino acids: CASASVAGYTF.

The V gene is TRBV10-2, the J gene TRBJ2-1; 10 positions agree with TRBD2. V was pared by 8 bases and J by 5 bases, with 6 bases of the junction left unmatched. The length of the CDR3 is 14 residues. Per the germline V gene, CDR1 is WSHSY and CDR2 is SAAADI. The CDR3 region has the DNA TGCGCCAGCCTTACTAGCGGGGTTAACAATGAGCAGTTCTTC. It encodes CASLTSGVNNEQFF.

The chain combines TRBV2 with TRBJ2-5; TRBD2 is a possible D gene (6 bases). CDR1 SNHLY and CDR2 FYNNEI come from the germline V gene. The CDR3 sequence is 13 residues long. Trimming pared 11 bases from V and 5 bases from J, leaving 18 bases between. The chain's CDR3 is CAGIGDSEETQYF. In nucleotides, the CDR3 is TGTGCCGGGATCGGGGACTCGGAGGAGACCCAGTACTTC.

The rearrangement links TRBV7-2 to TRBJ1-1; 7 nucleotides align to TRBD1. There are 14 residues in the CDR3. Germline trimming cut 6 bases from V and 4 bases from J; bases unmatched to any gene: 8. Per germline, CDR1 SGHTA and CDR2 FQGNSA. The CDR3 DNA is TGTGCCAGCAGAGCGACAGGGATGATCACTGAAGCTTTCTTT. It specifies CASRATGMITEAFF.

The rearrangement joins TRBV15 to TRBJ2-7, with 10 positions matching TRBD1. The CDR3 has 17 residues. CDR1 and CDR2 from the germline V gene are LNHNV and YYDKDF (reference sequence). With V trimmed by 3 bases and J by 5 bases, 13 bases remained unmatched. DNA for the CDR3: TGTGCCACCAGCAGGGAGACTCCGGGACAGGGGACCAACGAGCAGTACTTC. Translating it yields CATSRETPGQGTNEQYF. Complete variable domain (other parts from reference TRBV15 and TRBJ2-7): DAMVIQNPRYQVTQFGKPVTLSCSQTLNHNVMYWYQQKSSQAPKLLFHYYDKDFNNEADTPDNFQSRRPNTSFCFLDIRSPGLGDTAMYLCATSRETPGQGTNEQYFGPGTRLTVT.

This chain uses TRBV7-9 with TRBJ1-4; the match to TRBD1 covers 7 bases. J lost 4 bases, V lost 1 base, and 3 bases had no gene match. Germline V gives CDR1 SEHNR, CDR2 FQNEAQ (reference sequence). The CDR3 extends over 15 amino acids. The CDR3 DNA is TGTGCCAGCAGCTTAGGGGACAGACTTAATGAAAAACTGTTTTTT. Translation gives CASSLGDRLNEKLFF.

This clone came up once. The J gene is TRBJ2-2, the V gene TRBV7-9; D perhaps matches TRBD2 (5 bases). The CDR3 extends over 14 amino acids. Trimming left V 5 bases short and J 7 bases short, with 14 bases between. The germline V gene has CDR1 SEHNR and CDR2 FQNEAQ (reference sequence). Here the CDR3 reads CASSPGVTNGELFF. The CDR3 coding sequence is TGTGCCAGCAGCCCCGGGGTGACTAACGGGGAGCTGTTTTTT.

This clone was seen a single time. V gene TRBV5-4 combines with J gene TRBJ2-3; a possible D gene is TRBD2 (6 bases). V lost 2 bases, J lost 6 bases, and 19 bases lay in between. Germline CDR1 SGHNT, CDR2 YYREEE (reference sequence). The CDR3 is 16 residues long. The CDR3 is CASSFIGGSLGDTQYF. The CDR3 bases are TGTGCCAGCAGCTTCATAGGAGGGTCCCTCGGGGATACGCAGTATTTT.

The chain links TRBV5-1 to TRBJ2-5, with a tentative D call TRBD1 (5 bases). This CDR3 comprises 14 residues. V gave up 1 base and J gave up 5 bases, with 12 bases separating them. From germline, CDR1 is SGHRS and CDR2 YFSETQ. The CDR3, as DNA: TGCGCCAGCAGCTTGCAGGGAATGGCGGAGACCCAGTACTTC. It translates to CASSLQGMAETQYF.

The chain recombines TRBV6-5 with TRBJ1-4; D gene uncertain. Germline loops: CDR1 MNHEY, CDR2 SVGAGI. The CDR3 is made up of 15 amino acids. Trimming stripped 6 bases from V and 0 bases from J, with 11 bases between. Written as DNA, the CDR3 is TGTGCCAGCAGCCGCGGATCGGCAACTAATGAAAAACTGTTTTTT. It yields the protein CASSRGSATNEKLFF.

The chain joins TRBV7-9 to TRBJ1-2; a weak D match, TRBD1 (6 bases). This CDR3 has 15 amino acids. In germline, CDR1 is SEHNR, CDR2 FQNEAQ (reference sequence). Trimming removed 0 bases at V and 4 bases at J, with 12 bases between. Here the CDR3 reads CASSLAGDMGYGYTF. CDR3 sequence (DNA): TGTGCCAGCAGCTTAGCGGGGGACATGGGCTATGGCTACACCTTC.

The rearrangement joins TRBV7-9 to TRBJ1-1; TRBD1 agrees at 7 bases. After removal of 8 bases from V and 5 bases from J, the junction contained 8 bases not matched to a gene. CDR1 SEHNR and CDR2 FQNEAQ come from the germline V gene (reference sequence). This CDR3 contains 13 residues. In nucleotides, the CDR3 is TGTGCCAGCGAGGGGGCGTTAATGACTGAAGCTTTCTTT. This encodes CASEGALMTEAFF.

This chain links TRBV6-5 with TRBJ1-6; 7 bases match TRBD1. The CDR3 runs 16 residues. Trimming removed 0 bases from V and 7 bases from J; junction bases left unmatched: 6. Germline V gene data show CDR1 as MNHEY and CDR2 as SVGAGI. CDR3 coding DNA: TGTGCCAGCAGTTACTCTAGGCCAGGGGGGAATTCACCCCTCCACTTT. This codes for CASSYSRPGGNSPLHF.

The CDR3: CASSPGTFVEGDTQYF. In DNA, the CDR3 is TGTGCCAGCAGTCCCGGGACATTTGTCGAAGGGGATACGCAGTATTTT. The J gene is TRBJ2-3, the V gene TRBV11-2, with D maybe TRBD1 (6 bases). Germline CDR1 SGHAT, CDR2 FQNNGV. This CDR3 contains 16 residues. V dropped 6 bases and J dropped 6 bases, with 22 bases sitting between them.

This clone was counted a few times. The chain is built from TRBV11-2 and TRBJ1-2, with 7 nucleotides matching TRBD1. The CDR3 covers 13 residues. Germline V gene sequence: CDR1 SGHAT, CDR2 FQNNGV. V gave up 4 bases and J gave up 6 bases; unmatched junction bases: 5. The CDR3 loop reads CASSSRQGNGYTF. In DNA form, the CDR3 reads TGTGCCAGCAGCTCCAGACAGGGCAATGGCTACACCTTC. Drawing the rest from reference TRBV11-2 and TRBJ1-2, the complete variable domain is EAGVAQSPRYKIIEKRQSVAFWCNPISGHATLYWYQQILGQGPKLLIQFQNNGVVDDSQLPKDRFSAERLKGVDSTLKIQPAKLEDSAVYLCASSSRQGNGYTFGSGTRLTVV.

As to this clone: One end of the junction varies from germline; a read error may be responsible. The DNA for the CDR3 is TGTGCCAGCAGTCCGATACCGGGACTTGGGGAGCATTACTTC. It translates to CASSPIPGLGEHYF. V gene TRBV28 combines with J gene TRBJ2-7; possible D gene TRBD2, 6 bases. This CDR3 is built from 14 residues. CDR1 is MDHEN and CDR2 is SYDVKM in the germline V gene.

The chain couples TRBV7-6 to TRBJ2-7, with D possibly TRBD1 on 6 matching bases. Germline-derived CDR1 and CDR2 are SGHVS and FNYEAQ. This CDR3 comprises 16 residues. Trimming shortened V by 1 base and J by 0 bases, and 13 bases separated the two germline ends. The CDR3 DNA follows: TGTGCCAGCAGCTTAGGAGTGGACAGCAGCTCCTACGAGCAGTACTTC. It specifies CASSLGVDSSSYEQYF. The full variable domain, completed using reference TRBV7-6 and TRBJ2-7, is GAGVSQSPRYKVTKRGQDVALRCDPISGHVSLYWYRQALGQGPEFLTYFNYEAQQDKSGLPNDRFSAERPEGSISTLTIQRTEQRDSAMYRCASSLGVDSSSYEQYFGPGTRLTVT.

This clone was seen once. CDR3 residues: CASSDRADQPQHF. As DNA, the CDR3 is TGTGCCAGCAGTGACAGGGCTGATCAGCCCCAGCATTTT. The chain recombines TRBV6-5 with TRBJ1-5, with 7 bases fitting TRBD1. CDR3 length: 13 amino acids. Trimming at V came to 5 bases and at J to 5 bases, leaving 3 bases not matched to a gene. Germline V gene data show CDR1 as MNHEY and CDR2 as SVGAGI.

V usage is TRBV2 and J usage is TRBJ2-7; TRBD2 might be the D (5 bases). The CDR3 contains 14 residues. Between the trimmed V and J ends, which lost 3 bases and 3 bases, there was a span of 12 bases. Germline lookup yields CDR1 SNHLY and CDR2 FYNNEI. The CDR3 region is CASSDHLSGYEQYF. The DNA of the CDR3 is TGTGCCAGCAGTGACCACTTAAGCGGCTACGAGCAGTACTTC. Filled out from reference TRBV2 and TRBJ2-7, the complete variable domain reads EPEVTQTPSHQVTQMGQEVILRCVPISNHLYFYWYRQILGQKVEFLVSFYNNEISEKSEIFDDQFSVERPDGSNFTLKIRSTKLEDSAMYFCASSDHLSGYEQYFGPGTRLTVT.

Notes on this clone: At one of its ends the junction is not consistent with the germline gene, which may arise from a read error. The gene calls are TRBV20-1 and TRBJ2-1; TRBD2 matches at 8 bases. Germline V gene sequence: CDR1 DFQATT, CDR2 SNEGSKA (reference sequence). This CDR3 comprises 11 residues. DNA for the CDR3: TGCAGTGCCAGGAGAAGCGGGGGCTACCTCTTC. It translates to CSARRSGGYLF.

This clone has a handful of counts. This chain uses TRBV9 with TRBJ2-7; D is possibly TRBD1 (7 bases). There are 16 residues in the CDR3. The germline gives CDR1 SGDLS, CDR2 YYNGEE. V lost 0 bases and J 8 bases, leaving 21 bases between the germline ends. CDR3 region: CASSVEGGTATNKQYF. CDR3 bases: TGTGCCAGCAGCGTAGAAGGAGGGACAGCTACGAATAAGCAGTACTTC.